This T cell receptor beta chain was obtained from a study of human T cells and chemical hapten exposure. As for this clonotype: What it recognizes is unknown.

One entry per CDR3 protein results from TCRdb running MiXCR on the RACE reads. The profile shows approximately 74,000 distinct CDR3 sequences, approximately 29% of them singletons. Trimming took 5 bases from V and 5 from J, leaving 16 bases between them. This CDR3 region has 14 residues. Germline V CDR1 and CDR2: SQVTM, ANQGSEA. Time point here: patch test 1, 2 weeks after DPC sensitization. Documented treatment: therapeutic diphenylcyclopropenone sensitization with weekly scalp DPC. Study-level results: Expanded TCR counts at PT1 were positively correlated with the patch test score.

The material was whole blood, obtained in connection with sensitization to the hapten diphenylcyclopropenone (DPC). V and J are TRBV29-1 and TRBJ2-1; the D gene is possibly TRBD1 (6 bases). The sequence derives from a man between 35 and 55 years old with alopecia areata. Some clones in this sample may be carry-over from other donors' samples. This CDR3 reads CSVRNRESNNEQFF. In nucleotides, the CDR3 is TGCAGCGTTCGGAACAGGGAAAGTAACAATGAGCAGTTCTTC.